Here is one T cell receptor (beta chain) with its context. The target antigen is unknown. Original methodology: The study's classifier, a distant-metastasis tool for papillary thyroid cancer, was built using CDR3 differences across clinicopathological groups. TCRdb recomputed clones from the PCR reads via MiXCR. The V and J calls and clone size come from TCRdb's table, not from the authors' own analysis. The sample has around 31,000 clones, 25% to 30% seen once. This record belongs to a study of metastatic and nonmetastatic thyroid tumors. Study-wide background: Across peripheral blood and tumor or nodule tissue samples taken from malignant and benign thyroid patients, the repertoires were compared with one another.

Thyroid surgery had not been preceded by any treatment in any patient. Study-wide points: TCR beta diversity was reportedly significantly higher in malignant thyroid tumors than benign nodules, in blood and tumor.

Trimming took 4 bases from V and 7 from J, leaving 8 bases between them. The CDR3 totals 12 residues. This rearrangement joins TRBV12-3 or TRBV12-4 to TRBJ2-1; perhaps TRBD2 as D (5 bases). Sequencing input: blood. The clonotype comes from a female donor with papillary thyroid cancer or a benign thyroid nodule (not recorded which). Some clones in this sample may be carry-over from other donors' samples. The CDR3, as DNA: TGTGCCAGCAGTTCCGGGGTGAATGAGCAGTTCTTC. This encodes CASSSGVNEQFF.